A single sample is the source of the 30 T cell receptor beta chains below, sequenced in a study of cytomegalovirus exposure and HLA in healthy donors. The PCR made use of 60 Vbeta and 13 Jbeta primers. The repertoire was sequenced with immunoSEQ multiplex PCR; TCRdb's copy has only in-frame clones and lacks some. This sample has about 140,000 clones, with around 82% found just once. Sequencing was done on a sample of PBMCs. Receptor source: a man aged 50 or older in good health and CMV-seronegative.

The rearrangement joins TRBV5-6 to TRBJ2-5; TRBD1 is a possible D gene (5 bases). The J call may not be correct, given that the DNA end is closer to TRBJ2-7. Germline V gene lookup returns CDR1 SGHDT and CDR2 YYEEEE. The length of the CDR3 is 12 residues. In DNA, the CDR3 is TGTGCCAGCAGCACAGACAGTTACGAGCAGTACTTC. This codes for CASSTDSYEQYF.

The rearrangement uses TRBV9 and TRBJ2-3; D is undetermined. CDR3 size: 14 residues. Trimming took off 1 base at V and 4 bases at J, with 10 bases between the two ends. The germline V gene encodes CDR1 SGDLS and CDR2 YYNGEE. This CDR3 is CASSVSETSDTQYF. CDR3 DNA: TGTGCCAGCAGCGTATCCGAGACTTCAGATACGCAGTATTTT. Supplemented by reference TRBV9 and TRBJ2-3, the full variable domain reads DSGVTQTPKHLITATGQRVTLRCSPRSGDLSVYWYQQSLDQGLQFLIQYYNGEERAKGNILERFSAQQFPDLHSELNLSSLELGDSALYFCASSVSETSDTQYFGPGTRLTVL.

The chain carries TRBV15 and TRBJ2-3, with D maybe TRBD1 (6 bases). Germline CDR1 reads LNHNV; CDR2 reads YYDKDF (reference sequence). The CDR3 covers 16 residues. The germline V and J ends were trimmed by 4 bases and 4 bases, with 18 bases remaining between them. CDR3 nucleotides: TGTGCCACCAGCAACCCACGGCCCAGGGGTGCAGATACGCAGTATTTT. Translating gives CATSNPRPRGADTQYF.

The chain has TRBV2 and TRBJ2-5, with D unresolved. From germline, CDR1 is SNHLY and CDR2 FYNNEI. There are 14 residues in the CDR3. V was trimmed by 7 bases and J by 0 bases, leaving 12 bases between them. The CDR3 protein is CASKSAQYQETQYF. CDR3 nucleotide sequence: TGTGCCAGCAAGTCAGCGCAATACCAAGAGACCCAGTACTTC.

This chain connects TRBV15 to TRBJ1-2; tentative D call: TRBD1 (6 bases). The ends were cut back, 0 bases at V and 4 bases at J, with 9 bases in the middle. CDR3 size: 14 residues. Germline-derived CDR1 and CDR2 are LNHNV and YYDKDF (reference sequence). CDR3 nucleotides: TGTGCCACCAGCAGAGACGGGACACCCTATGGCTACACCTTC. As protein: CATSRDGTPYGYTF.

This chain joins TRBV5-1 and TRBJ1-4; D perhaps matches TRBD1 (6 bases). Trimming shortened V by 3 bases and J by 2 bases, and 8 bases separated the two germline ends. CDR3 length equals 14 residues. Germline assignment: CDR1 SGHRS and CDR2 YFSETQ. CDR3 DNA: TGCGCCAGCAGCTCCGGACAGACTAATGAAAAACTGTTTTTT. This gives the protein CASSSGQTNEKLFF.

The CDR3 DNA sequence: TGCAGTGCTTTCAGGGGGGAAAAACTGTTTTTT. As protein: CSAFRGEKLFF. The rearrangement joins TRBV20-1 to TRBJ1-4, with 7 nucleotides matching TRBD1. The germline V gene encodes CDR1 DFQATT and CDR2 SNEGSKA (reference sequence). This CDR3 spans 11 amino acids. With V trimmed by 5 bases and J by 8 bases, 2 bases remained unmatched.

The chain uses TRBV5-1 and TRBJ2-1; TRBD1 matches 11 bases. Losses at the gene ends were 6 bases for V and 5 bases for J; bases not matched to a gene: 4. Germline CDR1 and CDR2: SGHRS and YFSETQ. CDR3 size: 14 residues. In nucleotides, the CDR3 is TGCGCCAGCAATCGGGACAGGGGGGACAATGAGCAGTTCTTC. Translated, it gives CASNRDRGDNEQFF.

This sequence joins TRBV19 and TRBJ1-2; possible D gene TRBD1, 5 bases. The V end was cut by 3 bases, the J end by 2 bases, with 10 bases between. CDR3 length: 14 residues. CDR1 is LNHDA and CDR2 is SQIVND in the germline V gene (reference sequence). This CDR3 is CASSMVGGNYGYTF. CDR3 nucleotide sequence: TGTGCCAGTAGTATGGTTGGGGGGAACTATGGCTACACCTTC.

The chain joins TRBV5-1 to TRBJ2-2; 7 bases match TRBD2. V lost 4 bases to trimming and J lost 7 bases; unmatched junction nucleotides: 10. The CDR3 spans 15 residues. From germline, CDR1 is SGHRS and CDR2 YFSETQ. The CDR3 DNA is TGCGCCAGCAGCCGCGGACTAGAAAAACACGGGGAGCTGTTTTTT. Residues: CASSRGLEKHGELFF.

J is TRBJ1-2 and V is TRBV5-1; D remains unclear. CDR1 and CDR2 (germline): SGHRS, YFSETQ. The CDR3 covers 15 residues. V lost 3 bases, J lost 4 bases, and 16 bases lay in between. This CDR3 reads CASSSDSGEGYGYTF. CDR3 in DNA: TGCGCCAGCAGCTCCGACTCGGGAGAGGGCTATGGCTACACCTTC.

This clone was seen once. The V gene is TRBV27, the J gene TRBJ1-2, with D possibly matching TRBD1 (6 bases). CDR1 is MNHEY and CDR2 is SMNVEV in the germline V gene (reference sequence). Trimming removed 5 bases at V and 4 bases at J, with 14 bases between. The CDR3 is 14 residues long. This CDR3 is CASSIRQGLYGYTF. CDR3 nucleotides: TGTGCCAGCAGTATACGTCAGGGGCTCTATGGCTACACCTTC.

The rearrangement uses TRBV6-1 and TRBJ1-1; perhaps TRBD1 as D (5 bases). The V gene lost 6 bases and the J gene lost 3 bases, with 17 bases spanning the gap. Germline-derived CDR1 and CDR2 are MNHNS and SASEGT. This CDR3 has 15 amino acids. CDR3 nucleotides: TGTGCCAGCAGGGGCCGGGACTCTTCGGACACTGAAGCTTTCTTT. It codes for CASRGRDSSDTEAFF.

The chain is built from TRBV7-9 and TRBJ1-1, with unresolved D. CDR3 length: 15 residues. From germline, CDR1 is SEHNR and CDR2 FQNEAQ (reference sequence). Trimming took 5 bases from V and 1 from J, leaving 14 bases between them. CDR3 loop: CASSPGNGPNTEAFF. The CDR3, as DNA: TGTGCCAGCAGCCCGGGGAACGGACCGAACACTGAAGCTTTCTTT.

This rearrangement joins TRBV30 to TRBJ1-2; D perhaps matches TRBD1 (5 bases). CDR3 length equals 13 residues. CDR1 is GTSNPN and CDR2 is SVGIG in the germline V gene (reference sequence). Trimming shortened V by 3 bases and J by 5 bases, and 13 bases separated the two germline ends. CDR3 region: CAWRTGPEYGYTF. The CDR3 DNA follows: TGTGCCTGGAGAACAGGACCAGAGTATGGCTACACCTTC. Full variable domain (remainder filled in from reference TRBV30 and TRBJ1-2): SQTIHQWPATLVQPVGSPLSLECTVEGTSNPNLYWYRQAAGRGLQLLFYSVGIGQISSEVPQNLSASRPQDRQFILSSKKLLLSDSGFYLCAWRTGPEYGYTFGSGTRLTVV.

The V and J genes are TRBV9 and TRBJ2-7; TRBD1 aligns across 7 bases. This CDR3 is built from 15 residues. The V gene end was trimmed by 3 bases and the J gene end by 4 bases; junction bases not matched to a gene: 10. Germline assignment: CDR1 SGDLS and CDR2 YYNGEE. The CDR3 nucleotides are TGTGCCAGCAGCGCCCTCCCGGGACAGCCGTACGAGCAGTACTTC. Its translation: CASSALPGQPYEQYF.

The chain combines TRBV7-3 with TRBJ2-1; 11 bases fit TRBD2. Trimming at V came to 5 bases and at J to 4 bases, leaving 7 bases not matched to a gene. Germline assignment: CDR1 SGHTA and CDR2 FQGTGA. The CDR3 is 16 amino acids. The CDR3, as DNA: TGTGCCAGCAGCAAAACCGGGACTAGCGGATACAATGAGCAGTTCTTC. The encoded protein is CASSKTGTSGYNEQFF.

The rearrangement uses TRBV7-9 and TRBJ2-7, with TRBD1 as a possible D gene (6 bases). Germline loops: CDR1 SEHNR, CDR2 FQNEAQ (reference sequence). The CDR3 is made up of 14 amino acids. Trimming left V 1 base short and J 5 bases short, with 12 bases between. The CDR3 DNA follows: TGTGCCAGCAGCTTAGAACAGGGTACCCACGAGCAGTACTTC. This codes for CASSLEQGTHEQYF.

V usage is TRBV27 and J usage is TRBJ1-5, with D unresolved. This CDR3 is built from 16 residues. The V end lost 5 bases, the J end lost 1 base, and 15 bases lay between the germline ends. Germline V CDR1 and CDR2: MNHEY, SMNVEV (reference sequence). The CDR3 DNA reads TGTGCCAGCAGTCCTCGGTCGGGGATGAGCAATCAGCCCCAGCATTTT. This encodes CASSPRSGMSNQPQHF.

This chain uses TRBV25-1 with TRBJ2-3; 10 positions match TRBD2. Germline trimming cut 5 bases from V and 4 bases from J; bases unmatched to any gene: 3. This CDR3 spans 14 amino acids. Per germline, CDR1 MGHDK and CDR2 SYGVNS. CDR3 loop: CASSKSGRADTQYF. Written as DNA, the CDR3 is TGTGCCAGCAGTAAAAGCGGGAGGGCAGATACGCAGTATTTT.

This CDR3 reads CASGTSGIYEQYF. The DNA of the CDR3 is TGTGCCTCCGGGACTAGCGGGATCTACGAGCAGTACTTC. V is TRBV7-6 and J is TRBJ2-7; TRBD2 matches 13 bases. J gave up 3 bases and V 11 bases, and 4 bases lay outside the gene matches. The V gene's germline CDR1 is SGHVS and CDR2 FNYEAQ. The CDR3 sequence is 13 residues long.

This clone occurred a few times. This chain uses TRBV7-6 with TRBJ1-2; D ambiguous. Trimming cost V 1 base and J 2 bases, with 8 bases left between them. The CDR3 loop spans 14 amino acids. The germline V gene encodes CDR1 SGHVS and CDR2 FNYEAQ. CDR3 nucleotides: TGTGCCAGCAGCTTAGGAGAGAGAAACTATGGCTACACCTTC. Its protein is CASSLGERNYGYTF.

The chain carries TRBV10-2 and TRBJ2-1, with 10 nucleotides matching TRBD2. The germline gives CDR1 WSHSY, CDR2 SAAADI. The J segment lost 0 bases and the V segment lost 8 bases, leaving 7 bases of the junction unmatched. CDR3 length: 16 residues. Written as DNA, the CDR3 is TGCGCCAGCTCCGAGTCTAGCGGGGGCTCCTACAATGAGCAGTTCTTC. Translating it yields CASSESSGGSYNEQFF.

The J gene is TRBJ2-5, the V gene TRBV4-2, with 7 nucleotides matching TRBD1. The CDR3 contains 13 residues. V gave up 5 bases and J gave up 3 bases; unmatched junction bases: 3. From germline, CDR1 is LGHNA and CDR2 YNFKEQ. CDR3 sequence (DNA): TGTGCCAGCAGCGTAGGGACAGAAGAGACCCAGTACTTC. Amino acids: CASSVGTEETQYF.

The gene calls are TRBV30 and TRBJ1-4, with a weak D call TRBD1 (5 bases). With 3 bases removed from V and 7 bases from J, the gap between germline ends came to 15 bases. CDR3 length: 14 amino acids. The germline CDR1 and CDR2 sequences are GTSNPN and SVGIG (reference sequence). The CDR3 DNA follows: TGTGCCTGGAGGGTAGGGCAGGGAAGTGAAAAACTGTTTTTT. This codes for CAWRVGQGSEKLFF.

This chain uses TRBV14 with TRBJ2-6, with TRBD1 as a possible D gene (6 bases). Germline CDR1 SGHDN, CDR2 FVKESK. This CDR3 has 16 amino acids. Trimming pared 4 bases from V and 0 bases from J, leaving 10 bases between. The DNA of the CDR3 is TGTGCCAGCAGCCTAGGGGGAAGCTCTGGGGCCAACGTCCTGACTTTC. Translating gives CASSLGGSSGANVLTF.

Here the CDR3 DNA reads TGTGCCAGCTCAACTAGCGGGGGGGGAACGTCCTACGAGCAGTACTTC. Translated, it gives CASSTSGGGTSYEQYF. The chain uses TRBV18 and TRBJ2-7; 13 bases are shared with TRBD2. Looked up from germline, CDR1 is KGHSH and CDR2 is LQKENI. The V segment lost 5 bases and the J segment 1 base; nucleotides outside the gene matches: 5. There are 16 residues in the CDR3. The entire variable domain, with the rest obtained from reference TRBV18 and TRBJ2-7, is as follows: NAGVMQNPRHLVRRRGQEARLRCSPMKGHSHVYWYRQLPEEGLKFMVYLQKENIIDESGMPKERFSAEFPKEGPSILRIQQVVRGDSAAYFCASSTSGGGTSYEQYFGPGTRLTVT.

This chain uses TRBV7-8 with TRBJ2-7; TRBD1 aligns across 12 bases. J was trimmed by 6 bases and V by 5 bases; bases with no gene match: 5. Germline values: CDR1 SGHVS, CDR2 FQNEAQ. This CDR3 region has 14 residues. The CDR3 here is CASSEGQGAGEQYF. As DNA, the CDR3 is TGTGCCAGCAGCGAGGGACAGGGGGCGGGCGAGCAGTACTTC.

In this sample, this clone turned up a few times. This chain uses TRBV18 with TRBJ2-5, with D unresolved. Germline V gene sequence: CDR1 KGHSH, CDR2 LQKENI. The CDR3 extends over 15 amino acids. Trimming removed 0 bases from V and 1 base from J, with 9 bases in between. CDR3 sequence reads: CASSPPSRSQETQYF. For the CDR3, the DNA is TGTGCCAGCTCACCACCCTCCAGGTCCCAAGAGACCCAGTACTTC. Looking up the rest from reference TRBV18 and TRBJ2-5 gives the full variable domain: NAGVMQNPRHLVRRRGQEARLRCSPMKGHSHVYWYRQLPEEGLKFMVYLQKENIIDESGMPKERFSAEFPKEGPSILRIQQVVRGDSAAYFCASSPPSRSQETQYFGPGTRLLVL.

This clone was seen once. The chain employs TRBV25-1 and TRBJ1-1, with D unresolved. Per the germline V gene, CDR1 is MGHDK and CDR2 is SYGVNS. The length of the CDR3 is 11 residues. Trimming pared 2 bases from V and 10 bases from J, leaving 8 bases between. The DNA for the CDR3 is TGTGCCAGCAGTGAAGGCGAGGGAGCTTTCTTT. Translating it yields CASSEGEGAFF.